The 30 T cell receptor beta chains given below trace back to one sample, sequenced in a study of blood T cells in healthy people across ages. A sample-barcoded 5' primer and a J-beta primer mix were used in a second PCR of about 7 to 12 cycles. Each CDR3 protein is one row after TCRdb ran MiXCR on the 5' RACE reads. The repertoire includes approximately 810,000 distinct CDR3 sequences, 29% of them detected once, and 17% sits in the top ten. Specimen: blood. The receptors shown here come from a woman over 75 in good health.

Remarks on this clonotype: One junction end does not reproduce the germline sequence, and a read error may be involved. The gene calls are TRBV27 and TRBJ1-5; 8 bases line up with TRBD1. From germline, CDR1 is MNHEY and CDR2 SMNVEV (reference sequence). The CDR3 has 17 amino acids. CDR3: CASSPGTGKPSNRPQHF. The CDR3 bases are TGTGCCAGCAGTCCCGGGACAGGCAAACCCAGCAATCGGCCCCAGCATTTT.

V gene TRBV7-2 combines with J gene TRBJ2-3; D may be TRBD2 (5 bases). The CDR3 consists of 16 residues. Trimming stripped 1 base from V and 2 bases from J, with 13 bases between. Germline V gene lookup returns CDR1 SGHTA and CDR2 FQGNSA. Written as DNA, the CDR3 is TGTGCCAGCAGCTTAGAGGGCGGGTTCTTCACAGATACGCAGTATTTT. Translated: CASSLEGGFFTDTQYF.

The CDR3 coding sequence is TGTGCCAGCAGCCAGACAGTGTCGGTCACCTTC. This translates into CASSQTVSVTF. V is TRBV2 and J is TRBJ1-2, with a tentative D call TRBD1 (5 bases). The CDR3 is 11 residues long. V lost 6 bases and J 13 bases, leaving 15 bases between the germline ends. The germline V gene encodes CDR1 SNHLY and CDR2 FYNNEI.

The rearrangement links TRBV3-1 to TRBJ1-4; D gene unclear. Per the germline V gene, CDR1 is LGHDT and CDR2 is YNNKEL (reference sequence). The CDR3 is 12 amino acids. Trimming pared 4 bases from V and 5 bases from J, leaving 5 bases between. The DNA of the CDR3 is TGTGCCAGCAGCCCTCCCAATGAAAAACTGTTTTTT. Residues: CASSPPNEKLFF.

This clonotype has ten or more counts. The germline gene is not matched at one end of the junction; a read error may be the cause. V is TRBV7-2 and J is TRBJ2-3; a weak D match, TRBD2 (6 bases). The CDR3 runs 15 residues. CDR1 is SGHTA, CDR2 FQGNSA, per germline. In DNA form, the CDR3 reads TGTGCCAGCAGCCTAGCAGTGACTAGAGCAAATACGCAGTATTTT. Amino acid sequence: CASSLAVTRANTQYF.

This clonotype was found many times. The chain links TRBV4-3 to TRBJ2-5; maybe TRBD2 (6 bases). The V and J ends lost 1 base and 7 bases respectively, with 13 bases between them. The CDR3 covers 14 residues. Per germline, CDR1 LGHNA and CDR2 YSLEER. CDR3 residues: CASSQGGGFGTQYF. The DNA of the CDR3 is TGCGCCAGCAGCCAAGGGGGAGGATTCGGGACCCAGTACTTC.

This clonotype was counted at least ten times. This chain connects TRBV20-1 to TRBJ1-6; D is possibly TRBD1 (5 bases). V shed 5 bases and J shed 6 bases, with 17 bases lying between them. Per the germline V gene, CDR1 is DFQATT and CDR2 is SNEGSKA (reference sequence). This CDR3 comprises 15 residues. The CDR3 sequence is CSAGRAGPLNSPLHF. The CDR3 bases are TGCAGTGCTGGGCGAGCGGGGCCCCTTAATTCACCCCTCCACTTT.

The chain uses TRBV6-5 and TRBJ2-6, with D unclear. Deletions cut 6 bases from V and 7 bases from J, with 19 bases between. Germline V gene data show CDR1 as MNHEY and CDR2 as SVGAGI. This CDR3 is 16 amino acids long. The CDR3 DNA is TGTGCCAGCAGCTCCCGGGCCACTACCTACGCCAACGTCCTGACTTTC. It translates to CASSSRATTYANVLTF.

There are many counts of this clonotype. The genes are TRBV6-5 and TRBJ2-3; D remains unclear. This CDR3 is 14 amino acids long. CDR1 and CDR2 (germline): MNHEY, SVGAGI. Deletions cut 2 bases from V and 2 bases from J, with 8 bases between. The CDR3 spells CASSYDPFTDTQYF. The DNA of the CDR3 is TGTGCCAGCAGTTACGATCCGTTCACAGATACGCAGTATTTT.

The chain recombines TRBV5-6 with TRBJ2-3; 12 bases align to TRBD2. Per germline, CDR1 SGHDT and CDR2 YYEEEE. This CDR3 has 20 amino acids. After removal of 0 bases from V and 0 bases from J, the junction contained 11 bases not matched to a gene. CDR3 sequence (DNA): TGTGCCAGCAGCTTGGCGACTGGACTAGCGGGGCCAACTAGCACAGATACGCAGTATTTT. Its translation is CASSLATGLAGPTSTDTQYF.

About this clonotype itself: A much larger clone is a single base away; this may be a read error. CDR3 protein: CASNIVPASGGETQFF. CDR3 nucleotides: TGTGCCAGCAACATCGTCCCGGCCTCAGGGGGGGAGACCCAGTTCTTC. The chain has TRBV5-5 and TRBJ2-1; D is perhaps TRBD1 or TRBD2 (7 bases each). The germline V gene encodes CDR1 SGHKS and CDR2 YYEKEE (reference sequence). Between the trimmed V and J ends, which lost 6 bases and 13 bases, there was a span of 29 bases. The length of the CDR3 is 16 residues.

This clonotype showed up many times. At one of its ends the junction is not consistent with the germline gene, which may arise from a read error. The CDR3 nucleotides read TGTGCCAGCAGCCTTCCGACACCGCAAGGGACCCAGTACTTC. Its translation: CASSLPTPQGTQYF. The V and J genes are TRBV3-1 and TRBJ2-5; D unclear. The CDR3 is 14 amino acids. CDR1 and CDR2 from the germline V gene are LGHDT and YNNKEL (reference sequence).

This clonotype was observed a handful of times. At one boundary the junction diverges from the germline segment, which might be a read error. V usage is TRBV9 and J usage is TRBJ2-7; either TRBD1 or TRBD2 may fit D (6 bases each). Per the germline V gene, CDR1 is SGDLS and CDR2 is YYNGEE. This CDR3 region has 20 residues. CDR3 sequence: CVSSPRSGSLGGHTTYEQYF. CDR3 in DNA: TGTGTCAGCAGCCCCCGAAGTGGGTCCCTGGGGGGACACACGACCTACGAGCAGTACTTC.

This clonotype was seen many times. The rearrangement links TRBV11-2 to TRBJ2-1; maybe TRBD2 (6 bases). The CDR3 contains 15 residues. With 5 bases removed from V and 4 bases from J, the gap between germline ends came to 15 bases. The germline V gene encodes CDR1 SGHAT and CDR2 FQNNGV. The CDR3 nucleotides are TGTGCCAGCAGCACCTCTCCAGGGACTTACAATGAGCAGTTCTTC. Its protein is CASSTSPGTYNEQFF.

For the CDR3, the DNA is TGCAGTGCTAGAGATTTTTTAGCTAGCGGGAGGCAGTACTTC. It encodes CSARDFLASGRQYF. The V gene is TRBV20-1, the J gene TRBJ2-5; TRBD2 matches at 11 bases. The germline V gene has CDR1 DFQATT and CDR2 SNEGSKA (reference sequence). Losses at the gene ends were 0 bases for V and 11 bases for J; bases not matched to a gene: 8. The CDR3 loop spans 14 amino acids.

The chain links TRBV3-1 to TRBJ2-7; no firm D call. With 1 base removed from V and 3 bases from J, the gap between germline ends came to 7 bases. Germline CDR1 and CDR2: LGHDT and YNNKEL (reference sequence). The CDR3 extends over 13 amino acids. The CDR3: CASSQVEYYEQYF. CDR3 nucleotides: TGTGCCAGCAGCCAAGTTGAGTACTACGAGCAGTACTTC.

The chain uses TRBV5-1 and TRBJ2-1; no clear D. This CDR3 region has 14 residues. The V and J ends lost 4 bases and 4 bases respectively, with 12 bases between them. Looked up from germline, CDR1 is SGHRS and CDR2 is YFSETQ. CDR3 sequence: CASSPWLLYNEQFF. CDR3 coding DNA: TGCGCCAGCAGCCCCTGGCTCCTGTACAATGAGCAGTTCTTC.

The V call is TRBV7-9, the J call TRBJ1-2; D unresolved. The CDR3 is made up of 14 amino acids. Germline V gene lookup returns CDR1 SEHNR and CDR2 FQNEAQ (reference sequence). Deletions cut 2 bases from V and 5 bases from J, with 12 bases between. In DNA, the CDR3 is TGTGCCAGCAGCTTAAGGTCCCTCGAGTATGGCTACACCTTC. It translates to CASSLRSLEYGYTF.

V gene TRBV15 combines with J gene TRBJ1-4; 7 positions match TRBD1. With V trimmed by 3 bases and J by 4 bases, 8 bases remained unmatched. Per the germline V gene, CDR1 is LNHNV and CDR2 is YYDKDF (reference sequence). The CDR3 is 16 residues long. The CDR3: CATSSARQGHNEKLFF. The CDR3 coding sequence is TGTGCCACCAGCAGCGCACGACAGGGCCATAATGAAAAACTGTTTTTT.

The sample holds many counts of this clonotype. This rearrangement joins TRBV7-2 to TRBJ2-1; 8 nucleotides align to TRBD2. The trim removed 2 bases at V and 7 bases at J, leaving 4 bases unmatched. CDR3 length equals 14 residues. The germline V gene has CDR1 SGHTA and CDR2 FQGNSA. The CDR3 bases are TGTGCCAGCAGCTTACAGCGGGGGTTGAATGAGCAGTTCTTC. This encodes CASSLQRGLNEQFF.

The chain couples TRBV7-2 to TRBJ1-1; no definite D call. Per germline, CDR1 SGHTA and CDR2 FQGNSA. Trimming cost V 0 bases and J 4 bases, with 15 bases left between them. The CDR3 has 16 amino acids. CDR3 in DNA: TGTGCCAGCAGCTTAGCGGAGCGGGCGAGGAGCACTGAAGCTTTCTTT. Translation gives CASSLAERARSTEAFF. Supplemented by reference TRBV7-2 and TRBJ1-1, the full variable domain reads GAGVSQSPSNKVTEKGKDVELRCDPISGHTALYWYRQSLGQGLEFLIYFQGNSAPDKSGLPSDRFSAERTGGSVSTLTIQRTQQEDSAVYLCASSLAERARSTEAFFGQGTRLTVV.

The chain has TRBV29-1 and TRBJ2-2; 7 bases align to TRBD1. Germline V CDR1 and CDR2: SQVTM, ANQGSEA. CDR3 size: 14 residues. Trimming took 6 bases from V and 0 from J; bases not matched to a gene: 4. CDR3 residues: CSVPGTANTGELFF. The CDR3 coding sequence is TGCAGCGTCCCAGGGACAGCGAACACCGGGGAGCTGTTTTTT.

With regard to this clonotype: A much larger clone differs from this one at a single base, so this may be a read error. The chain employs TRBV5-5 and TRBJ1-2; D not certain. CDR1 SGHKS and CDR2 YYEKEE come from the germline V gene (reference sequence). The CDR3 has 12 amino acids. As DNA, the CDR3 is TGTGCCGGCAGCTTGGATTACTATGGCTACACCTTC. Translating it yields CAGSLDYYGYTF.

About this clonotype itself: At one end, the junction sequence differs from germline, possibly due to a read error. The J gene is TRBJ1-4, the V gene TRBV11-2, with D unclear. Per the germline V gene, CDR1 is SGHAT and CDR2 is FQNNGV. The CDR3 runs 16 residues. This CDR3 is CASSLEGSRRYEKRFF. CDR3 sequence (DNA): TGTGCCAGCAGCTTAGAAGGTTCCAGGCGCTACGAAAAACGGTTTTTT.

This clonotype was seen more than once but under ten times. This chain connects TRBV14 to TRBJ2-2; either TRBD1 or TRBD2 may fit D (5 bases each). The CDR3 is made up of 14 amino acids. V lost 4 bases, J lost 6 bases, and 12 bases lay in between. Germline-derived CDR1 and CDR2 are SGHDN and FVKESK. CDR3 amino acids: CASSPGPGAGELFF. The CDR3, as DNA: TGTGCCAGCAGCCCGGGACCCGGCGCCGGGGAGCTGTTTTTT.

Details on this clonotype: This may be a read error: a much more frequent sequence differs by one nucleotide. The CDR3 spells CASSRQPTATNEKLFF. Written as DNA, the CDR3 is TGCGCCAGCAGCCGACAACCCACGGCAACTAATGAAAAACTGTTTTTT. The chain uses TRBV4-3 and TRBJ1-4; D is undetermined. The V end was cut by 4 bases, the J end by 0 bases, with 12 bases between. This CDR3 spans 16 amino acids. Germline-derived CDR1 and CDR2 are LGHNA and YSLEER.

V gene TRBV10-3 combines with J gene TRBJ2-1; no clear D. CDR1 and CDR2 from the germline V gene are ENHRY and SYGVKD. Trimming left V 11 bases short and J 5 bases short, with 10 bases between. This CDR3 has 11 residues. The CDR3 coding sequence is TGTGCCGCGCGGACCGACAATGAGCAGTTCTTC. It codes for CAARTDNEQFF.

The CDR3 reads CASSQEVANYGYTF. The CDR3 DNA follows: TGTGCCAGCAGCCAAGAAGTAGCTAACTATGGCTACACCTTC. This rearrangement joins TRBV4-2 to TRBJ1-2, with D hard to call. The CDR3 is 14 residues long. The V and J ends lost 0 bases and 0 bases respectively, with 5 bases between them. Germline V gives CDR1 LGHNA, CDR2 YNFKEQ.

This clonotype came up a few times. The CDR3 DNA follows: TGTGCCAGCAGCTTCGGAACAGGGCCCATCTATGAGCAGTACTTC. Protein: CASSFGTGPIYEQYF. The chain joins TRBV7-9 to TRBJ2-5; tentative D call: TRBD1 (6 bases). CDR1 SEHNR and CDR2 FQNEAQ come from the germline V gene (reference sequence). This CDR3 is built from 15 residues. V was trimmed by 3 bases and J by 11 bases, leaving 22 bases between them.

J is TRBJ2-7 and V is TRBV12-3 or TRBV12-4; D possibly corresponds to TRBD1 (6 bases). This CDR3 is 13 amino acids long. The V end was cut by 5 bases, the J end by 7 bases, with 15 bases between. CDR3 in amino acids: CASSEGQGWEQYF. The CDR3 DNA is TGTGCCAGCAGTGAGGGGCAGGGGTGGGAGCAGTACTTC.